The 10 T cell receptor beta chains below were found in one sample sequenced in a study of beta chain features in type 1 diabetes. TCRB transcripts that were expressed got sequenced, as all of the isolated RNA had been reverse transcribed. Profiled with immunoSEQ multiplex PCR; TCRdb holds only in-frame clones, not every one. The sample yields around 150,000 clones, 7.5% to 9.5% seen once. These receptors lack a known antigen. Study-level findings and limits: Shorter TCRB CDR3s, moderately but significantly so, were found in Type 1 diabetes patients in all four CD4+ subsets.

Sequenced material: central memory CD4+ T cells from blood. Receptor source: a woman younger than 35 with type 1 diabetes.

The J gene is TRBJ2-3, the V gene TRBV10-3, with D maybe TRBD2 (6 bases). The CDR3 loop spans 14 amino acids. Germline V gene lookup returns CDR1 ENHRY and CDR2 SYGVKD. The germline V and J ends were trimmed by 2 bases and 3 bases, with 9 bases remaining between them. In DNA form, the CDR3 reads TGTGCCATCAGTGAGGCGGGACGGACAGATACGCAGTATTTT. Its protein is CAISEAGRTDTQYF.

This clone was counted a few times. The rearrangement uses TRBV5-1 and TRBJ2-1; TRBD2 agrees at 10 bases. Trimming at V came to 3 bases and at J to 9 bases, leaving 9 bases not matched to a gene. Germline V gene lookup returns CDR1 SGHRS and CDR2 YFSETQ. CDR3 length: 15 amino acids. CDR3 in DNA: TGCGCCAGCAGCTGGAGCGGGGGGGCCGTACGTGAGCAGTTCTTC. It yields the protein CASSWSGGAVREQFF.

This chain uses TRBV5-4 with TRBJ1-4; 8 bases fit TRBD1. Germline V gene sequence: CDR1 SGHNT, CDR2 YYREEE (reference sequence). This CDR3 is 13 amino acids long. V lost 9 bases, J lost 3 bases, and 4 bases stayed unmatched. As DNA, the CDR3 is TGTGCCACCATGGACAGGGCTAATGAAAAACTGTTTTTT. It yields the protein CATMDRANEKLFF. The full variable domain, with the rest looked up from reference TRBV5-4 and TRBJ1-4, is ETGVTQSPTHLIKTRGQQVTLRCSSQSGHNTVSWYQQALGQGPQFIFQYYREEENGRGNFPPRFSGLQFPNYSSELNVNALELDDSALYLCATMDRANEKLFFGSGTQLSVL.

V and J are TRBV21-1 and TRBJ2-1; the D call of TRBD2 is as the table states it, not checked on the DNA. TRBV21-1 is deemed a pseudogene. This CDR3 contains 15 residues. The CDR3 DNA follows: TGTGCCAGCAGCACGCGACTAGCGGGACACAATGAGCAGTTCTTC. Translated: CASSTRLAGHNEQFF.

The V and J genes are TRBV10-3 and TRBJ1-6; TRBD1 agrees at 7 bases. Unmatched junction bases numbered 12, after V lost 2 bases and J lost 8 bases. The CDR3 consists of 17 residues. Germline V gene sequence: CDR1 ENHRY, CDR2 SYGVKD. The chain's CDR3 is CAISERQGGGGDSPLHF. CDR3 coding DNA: TGTGCCATCAGTGAGCGGCAGGGGGGAGGTGGCGATTCACCCCTCCACTTT.

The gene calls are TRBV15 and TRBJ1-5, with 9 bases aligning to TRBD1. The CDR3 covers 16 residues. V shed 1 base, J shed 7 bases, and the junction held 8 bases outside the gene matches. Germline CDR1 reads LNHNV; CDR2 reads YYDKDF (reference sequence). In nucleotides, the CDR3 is TGTGCCACCAGCAGAGGAGTTGGACAGGGGTTCCAGCCCCAGCATTTT. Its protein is CATSRGVGQGFQPQHF.

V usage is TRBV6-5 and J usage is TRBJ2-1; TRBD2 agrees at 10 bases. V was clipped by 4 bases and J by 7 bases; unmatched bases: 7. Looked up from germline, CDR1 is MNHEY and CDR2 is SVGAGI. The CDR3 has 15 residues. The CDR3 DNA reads TGTGCCAGCAGTTCAGGGACTAGCGCGCGGAATGAGCAGTTCTTC. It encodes CASSSGTSARNEQFF.

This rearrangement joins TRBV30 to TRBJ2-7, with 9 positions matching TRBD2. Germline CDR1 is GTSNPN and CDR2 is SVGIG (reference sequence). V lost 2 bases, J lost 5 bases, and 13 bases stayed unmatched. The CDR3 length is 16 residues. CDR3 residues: CAWSTLAGVIGHEQYF. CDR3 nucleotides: TGTGCCTGGAGTACGTTAGCGGGAGTGATAGGGCACGAGCAGTACTTC.

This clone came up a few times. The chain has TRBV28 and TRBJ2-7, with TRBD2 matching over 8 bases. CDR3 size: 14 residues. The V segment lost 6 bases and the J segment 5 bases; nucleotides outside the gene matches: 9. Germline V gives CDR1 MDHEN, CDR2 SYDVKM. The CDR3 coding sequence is TGTGCCAGCAGCTGGGCGGGAGGTATCAACGAGCAGTACTTC. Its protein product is CASSWAGGINEQYF.

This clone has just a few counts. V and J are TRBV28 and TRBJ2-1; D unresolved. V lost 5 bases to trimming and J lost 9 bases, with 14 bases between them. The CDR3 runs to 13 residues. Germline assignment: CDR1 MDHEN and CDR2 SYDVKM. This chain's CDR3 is CASSAPLRSEQFF. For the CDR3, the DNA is TGTGCCAGCAGTGCGCCCCTCCGTAGTGAGCAGTTCTTC.